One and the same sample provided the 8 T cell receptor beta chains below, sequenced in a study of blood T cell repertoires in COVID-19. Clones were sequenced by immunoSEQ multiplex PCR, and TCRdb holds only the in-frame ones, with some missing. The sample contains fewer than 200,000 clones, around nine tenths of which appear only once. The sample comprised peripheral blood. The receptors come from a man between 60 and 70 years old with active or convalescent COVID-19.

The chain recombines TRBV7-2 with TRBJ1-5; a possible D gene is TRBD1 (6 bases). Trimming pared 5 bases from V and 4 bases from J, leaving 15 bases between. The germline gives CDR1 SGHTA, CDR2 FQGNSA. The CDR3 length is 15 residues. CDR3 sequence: CASSITGLANQPQHF. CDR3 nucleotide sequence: TGTGCCAGCAGCATTACAGGGTTAGCAAATCAGCCCCAGCATTTT.

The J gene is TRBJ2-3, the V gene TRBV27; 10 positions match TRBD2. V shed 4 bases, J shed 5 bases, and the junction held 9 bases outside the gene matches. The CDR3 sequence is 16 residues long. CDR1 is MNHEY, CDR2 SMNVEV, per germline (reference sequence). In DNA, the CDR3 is TGTGCCAGCAGTTCCCAGCCGGGACTAGCGATAGATACGCAGTATTTT. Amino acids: CASSSQPGLAIDTQYF.

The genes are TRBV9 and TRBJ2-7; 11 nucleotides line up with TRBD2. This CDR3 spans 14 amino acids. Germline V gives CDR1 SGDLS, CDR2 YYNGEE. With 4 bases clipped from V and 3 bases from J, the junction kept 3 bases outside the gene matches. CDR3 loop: CASSPGTSGYEQYF. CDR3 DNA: TGTGCCAGCAGCCCCGGGACTAGCGGCTACGAGCAGTACTTC.

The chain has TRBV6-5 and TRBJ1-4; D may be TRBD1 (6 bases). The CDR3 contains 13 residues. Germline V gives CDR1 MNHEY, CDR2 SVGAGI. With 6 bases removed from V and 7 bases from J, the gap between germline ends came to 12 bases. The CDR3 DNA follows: TGTGCCAGCAGCGGGGGGGCGCGTGAAAAACTGTTTTTT. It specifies CASSGGAREKLFF.

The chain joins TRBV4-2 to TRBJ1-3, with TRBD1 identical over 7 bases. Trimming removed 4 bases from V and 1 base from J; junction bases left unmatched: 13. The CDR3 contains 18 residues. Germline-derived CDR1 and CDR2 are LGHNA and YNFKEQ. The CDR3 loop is CASSLRPNRGMSGNTIYF. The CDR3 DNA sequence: TGTGCCAGCAGCCTAAGACCTAACAGGGGCATGTCTGGAAACACCATATATTTT.

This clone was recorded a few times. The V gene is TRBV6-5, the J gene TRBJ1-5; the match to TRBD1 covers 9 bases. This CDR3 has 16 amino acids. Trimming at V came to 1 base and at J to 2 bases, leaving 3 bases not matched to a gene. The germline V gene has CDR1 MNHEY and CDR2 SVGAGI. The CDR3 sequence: CASSYFRTGGNQPQHF. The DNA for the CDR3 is TGTGCCAGCAGTTACTTTAGGACAGGGGGCAATCAGCCCCAGCATTTT.

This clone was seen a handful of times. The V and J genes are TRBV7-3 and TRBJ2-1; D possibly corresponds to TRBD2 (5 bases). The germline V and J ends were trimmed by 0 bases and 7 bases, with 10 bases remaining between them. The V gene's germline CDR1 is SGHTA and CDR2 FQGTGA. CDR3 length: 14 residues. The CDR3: CASSLTPGINEQFF. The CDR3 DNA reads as TGTGCCAGCAGCTTAACCCCGGGGATTAATGAGCAGTTCTTC.

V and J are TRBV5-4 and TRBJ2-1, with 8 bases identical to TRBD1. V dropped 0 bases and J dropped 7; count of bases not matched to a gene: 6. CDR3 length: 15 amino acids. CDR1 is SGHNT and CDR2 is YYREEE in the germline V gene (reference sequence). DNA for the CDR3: TGTGCCAGCAGCTTGGCCGCAGGGGGCATGAATGAGCAGTTCTTC. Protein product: CASSLAAGGMNEQFF. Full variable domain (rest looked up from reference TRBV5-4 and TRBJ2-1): ETGVTQSPTHLIKTRGQQVTLRCSSQSGHNTVSWYQQALGQGPQFIFQYYREEENGRGNFPPRFSGLQFPNYSSELNVNALELDDSALYLCASSLAAGGMNEQFFGPGTRLTVL.